This TCR beta chain was profiled in a study of shared clonotypes between healthy human individuals. Investigators spread the genomic DNA of each subset evenly over several immunoSEQ plates. TCRdb's table, derived via immunoSEQ multiplex PCR, lists solely in-frame clones and lacks some. Of 1.4 million or so clones listed, roughly 98.5% are singletons. The CDR3 is made up of 15 amino acids. Trimming at V came to 6 bases and at J to 6 bases, leaving 15 bases not matched to a gene. Germline assignment: CDR1 SGHRS and CDR2 YFSETQ. The receptor comes from a man aged 25 to 45 in good health. The gene calls are TRBV5-1 and TRBJ2-7; TRBD2 agrees at 7 bases. Input material: naive CD4+ T cells sorted from blood. As for subset: CD45RA+ positively selected. In DNA, the CDR3 is TGCGCCAGCACCCTGGGGGAAGGACTAGTAGCCGAGCAGTACTTC. Its protein product is CASTLGEGLVAEQYF.